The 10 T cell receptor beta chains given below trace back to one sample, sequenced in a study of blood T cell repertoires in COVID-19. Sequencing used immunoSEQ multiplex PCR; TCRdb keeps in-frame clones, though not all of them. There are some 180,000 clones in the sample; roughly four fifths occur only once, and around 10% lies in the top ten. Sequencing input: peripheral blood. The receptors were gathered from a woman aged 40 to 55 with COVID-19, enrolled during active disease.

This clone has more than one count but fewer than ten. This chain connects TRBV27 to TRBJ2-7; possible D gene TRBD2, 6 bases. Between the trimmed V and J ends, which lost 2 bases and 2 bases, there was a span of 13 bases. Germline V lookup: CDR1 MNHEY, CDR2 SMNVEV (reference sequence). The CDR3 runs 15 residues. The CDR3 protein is CASSLIPGSAYEQYF. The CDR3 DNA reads TGTGCCAGCAGTTTAATCCCCGGGAGTGCCTACGAGCAGTACTTC.

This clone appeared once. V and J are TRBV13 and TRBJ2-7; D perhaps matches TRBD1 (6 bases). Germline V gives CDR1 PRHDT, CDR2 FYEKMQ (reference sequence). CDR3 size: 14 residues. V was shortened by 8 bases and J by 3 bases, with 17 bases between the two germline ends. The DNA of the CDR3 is TGTGCCAGCGCTCCGATCCAGGGACACTACGAGCAGTACGTC. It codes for CASAPIQGHYEQYV.

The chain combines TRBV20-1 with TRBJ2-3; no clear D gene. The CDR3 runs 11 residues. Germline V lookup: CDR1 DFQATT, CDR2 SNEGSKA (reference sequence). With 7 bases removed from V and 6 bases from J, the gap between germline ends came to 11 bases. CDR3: CSVRRVDTQYF. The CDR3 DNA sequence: TGCAGTGTTCGACGGGTGGATACGCAGTATTTT.

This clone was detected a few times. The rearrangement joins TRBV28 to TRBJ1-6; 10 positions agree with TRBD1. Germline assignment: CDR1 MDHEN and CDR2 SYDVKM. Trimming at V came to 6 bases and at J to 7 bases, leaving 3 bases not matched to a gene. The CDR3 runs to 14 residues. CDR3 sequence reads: CASSLGQGNSPLHF. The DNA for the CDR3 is TGTGCCAGCAGCCTGGGACAGGGGAATTCACCCCTCCACTTT. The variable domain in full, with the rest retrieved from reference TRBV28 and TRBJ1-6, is DVKVTQSSRYLVKRTGEKVFLECVQDMDHENMFWYRQDPGLGLRLIYFSYDVKMKEKGDIPEGYSVSREKKERFSLILESASTNQTSMYLCASSLGQGNSPLHFGNGTRLTVT.

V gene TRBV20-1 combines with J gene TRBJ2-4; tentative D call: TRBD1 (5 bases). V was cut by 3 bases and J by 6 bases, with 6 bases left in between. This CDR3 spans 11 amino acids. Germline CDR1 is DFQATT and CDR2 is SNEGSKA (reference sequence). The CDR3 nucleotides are TGCAGTGCTAGTGACAGAAACATTCAGTACTTC. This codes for CSASDRNIQYF.

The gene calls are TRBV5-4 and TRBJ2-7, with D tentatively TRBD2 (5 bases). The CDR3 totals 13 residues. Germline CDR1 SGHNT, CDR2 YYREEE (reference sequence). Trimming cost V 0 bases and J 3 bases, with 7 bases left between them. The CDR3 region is CASSLGTYYEQYF. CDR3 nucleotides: TGTGCCAGCAGCTTGGGGACTTACTACGAGCAGTACTTC.

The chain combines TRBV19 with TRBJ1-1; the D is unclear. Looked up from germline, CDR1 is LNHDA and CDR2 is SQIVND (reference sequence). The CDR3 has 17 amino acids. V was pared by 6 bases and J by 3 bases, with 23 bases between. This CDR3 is CASRTLSSMRKYTEAFF. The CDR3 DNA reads TGTGCCAGTAGGACTCTTAGTTCCATGCGGAAGTACACTGAAGCTTTCTTT.

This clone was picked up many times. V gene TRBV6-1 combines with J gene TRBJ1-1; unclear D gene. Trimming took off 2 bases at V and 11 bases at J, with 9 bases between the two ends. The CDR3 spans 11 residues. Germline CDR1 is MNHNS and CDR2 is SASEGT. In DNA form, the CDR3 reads TGTGCCAGCAGTGAATTAGAGCCGGCTTTCTTT. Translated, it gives CASSELEPAFF.

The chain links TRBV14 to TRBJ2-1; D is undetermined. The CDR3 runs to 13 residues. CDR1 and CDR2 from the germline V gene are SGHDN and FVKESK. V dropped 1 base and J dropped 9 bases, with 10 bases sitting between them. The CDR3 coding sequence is TGTGCCAGCAGCCAAGCTAGTGTGGGTGAGCAGTTCTTC. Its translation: CASSQASVGEQFF. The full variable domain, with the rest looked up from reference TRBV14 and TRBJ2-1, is EAGVTQFPSHSVIEKGQTVTLRCDPISGHDNLYWYRRVMGKEIKFLLHFVKESKQDESGMPNNRFLAERTGGTYSTLKVQPAELEDSGVYFCASSQASVGEQFFGPGTRLTVL.

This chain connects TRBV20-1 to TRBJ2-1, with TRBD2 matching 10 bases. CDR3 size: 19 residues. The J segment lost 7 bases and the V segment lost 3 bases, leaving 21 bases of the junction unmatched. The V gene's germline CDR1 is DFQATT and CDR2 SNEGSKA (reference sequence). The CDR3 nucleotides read TGCAGTGCTAGTGTGTTGGGGGGTCTAGCGGGAGTCTCCGAAAATGAGCAGTTCTTC. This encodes CSASVLGGLAGVSENEQFF.